Described below is a single T cell receptor beta chain sequence and its context. No antigen is known for it. The sample holds no much larger clone one base away, and base qualities are not on file. This sample is drawn from a study of shared clonotypes between healthy human individuals (dated by TCRdb to 2019 to 2021). Looking at the study overall: A couple of women and a few men aged 18 to 49 years were included in the cohort. Per donor, three plates each were used for CD4 naive and CD4 memory, two for CD8 naive, and one for CD8 memory. Each donor's leukapheresis produced roughly between about 0.8 and 10 billion PBMCs. Different laboratories and diverse techniques were used to prepare libraries and sequence TCR repertoires, to increase sequencing depth and limit assay-specific biases. To estimate repertoire size and how much clonotype sharing occurs between individuals, the study deeply sequenced the blood TCR repertoires of several healthy adults.

Healthy HIV-negative adults with no recently reported acute infections or vaccinations were included as donors. All donors were Caucasian adults living in Nashville, Tennessee, USA. CD4+ T cells were enriched by magnetic negative selection, after which naive cells were positively selected on CD45RA and the negative fraction was taken as the memory subset. Blood was collected by leukapheresis, and PBMCs were isolated by Ficoll-Histopaque density gradient centrifugation and then cryopreserved in liquid nitrogen vapor phase. Purity and quantity of every magnetically sorted T cell population were checked by analytical flow cytometry. From each sorted fraction, genomic DNA was isolated and quantified by UV absorbance on a Nanodrop 2000c. The V and J ends are trimmed by 0 bases and 6 bases, leaving 9 bases between them. Its CDR3 holds 13 amino acids, cysteine through phenylalanine. The CDR3 DNA has 39 bases and is translated from base 1. CDR1 and CDR2, looked up from the germline V gene (reference sequence), are LNHNV and YYDKDF.

Broad study findings and their caveats: Clonotypes shared by all four sorted-subset donors showed higher generation probabilities than non-shared clonotypes. Sharing across four donors was observed for around 4.8% of naive CD4, less than 4% of naive CD8, 2% to 2.5% of memory CD4, and around 0.44% of memory CD8 clonotypes. The small number of donors limited the genetic and exposure-history diversity represented. Sampling was limited to blood, and TCR repertoires in tissue likely differ from TCR repertoires in blood. Naive subsets generally had larger estimated clonotype richness than memory subsets. Based on pairwise subsampling, the degree of clonotype sharing among donors was expected to be affected by sequencing depth. Even with the large sequencing depth, rarefaction of the sorted-subset datasets indicated that sequencing was incomplete.

TCR CDR3 regions were amplified from genomic DNA by multiplex PCR using the deep immunoSEQ assay. Extracted genomic DNA from each cell subset was spread evenly across all wells of several immunoSEQ 96-well plates, with each plate serving as a replicate. For sorted subsets, each replicate PCR was loaded with approximately 0.2 ug genomic DNA, equivalent to 25,000 to 35,000 T cell genomes. Purified libraries were measured with a Qubit 3.0 fluorometer, size-checked on a Bioanalyzer 2100, and measured again with the KAPA Library Quantification kit. A separate single-read 150-cycle Illumina NextSeq 550 flow cell was used to sequence each immunoSEQ 96-well plate. In the original analysis: Because the immunoSEQ output included only junctional sequences and no quality scores, the filtering could not be the same as the filtering used for full-length reads. To assign V/J genes and CDR3, sequences were annotated against IMGT germline references using PyIR, a Python wrapper for IgBLAST v1.9. Reads were filtered out if the reads had weak V/J assignments (E-value above 1e-6), no CDR3, stop codons, out-of-frame junctions, or ambiguous translated residues. V3J clonotypes were defined as sequences sharing an identical inferred V gene, J gene, and CDR3 amino acid sequence. Percentage overlap between repertoires was calculated by dividing the number of shared unique clonotypes by the size of the smaller repertoire. Repertoire richness was assessed with RTK rarefaction, the Chao1 estimator, and Recon v2.1 estimates of unobserved clonotypes. OLGA was used to compute generation probabilities for all TCRbeta clonotypes that the gDNA method yielded from four donors. The clones in this table, taken by TCRdb from immuneACCESS, are in-frame only. Not every clone is retained; where verified, under half of the shortfall comes from an unresolved V gene, and the cause of the rest is unknown. V and J calls and clone size are given by that table; D and trimming were obtained from the DNA. The sample table holds 950,000 to 1,300,000 clones, of which about 76% were seen once. The top ten constitute 1.4% of the sample.

Sequencing used memory CD4+ T cells sorted from blood. Taken with the paper, the label for cell subset or site translates to: CD45RA-negative fraction. The chain is encoded by TRBV15 joined to TRBJ2-7, with TRBD1 tentatively as D gene (5 bases match). The receptor was isolated from a man aged 18 to 30 in good health. For the CDR3, the sequence is CATSRDQGTEQYF. The DNA sequence follows: TGTGCCACCAGCAGAGATCAGGGCACCGAGCAGTACTTC.